The 30 T cell receptor beta chains below all came from one sample that was sequenced in a study of blood T cell repertoires in COVID-19. Using immunoSEQ multiplex PCR, the repertoire was profiled, and TCRdb retains in-frame clones only, with some absent. The table has about 290,000 clones, under 90% seen once; the top ten hold 1.7%. Sequenced sample: PBMCs or T cells enriched from blood (not recorded which). The receptor source for this set is a woman between 40 and 55 years old who had recovered from COVID-19.

The rearrangement uses TRBV2 and TRBJ1-5; D perhaps matches TRBD1 (6 bases). This CDR3 is 15 amino acids long. CDR1 and CDR2 (germline): SNHLY, FYNNEI. Trimming took off 3 bases at V and 6 bases at J, with 15 bases between the two ends. The DNA of the CDR3 is TGTGCCAGCAGTGAGCGGACAGCCGGGTCTCAGCCCCAGCATTTT. Translation gives CASSERTAGSQPQHF.

The chain recombines TRBV13 with TRBJ2-7, with a possible D match to TRBD2 (6 bases). Germline V lookup: CDR1 PRHDT, CDR2 FYEKMQ (reference sequence). The CDR3 spans 13 residues. Trimming stripped 8 bases from V and 5 bases from J, with 16 bases between. CDR3 in amino acids: CASARDSWDEQYF. The CDR3 nucleotides read TGTGCCAGCGCACGGGACTCCTGGGACGAGCAGTACTTC.

CDR3 amino acids: CASSLSGYEQYF. The CDR3 DNA reads TGTGCCAGCAGCTTATCGGGGTACGAGCAGTACTTC. The chain carries TRBV6-5 and TRBJ2-7, with D perhaps matching TRBD2 (5 bases). Germline lookup yields CDR1 MNHEY and CDR2 SVGAGI. V was trimmed by 6 bases and J by 4 bases, leaving 10 bases between them. CDR3 size: 12 residues.

This chain connects TRBV7-2 to TRBJ2-5; a possible D gene is TRBD1 (6 bases). Trimming took off 5 bases at V and 5 bases at J, with 9 bases between the two ends. The CDR3 runs to 12 residues. Germline-derived CDR1 and CDR2 are SGHTA and FQGNSA. DNA of the CDR3: TGTGCCAGCAGCCCAAGGGGGGAGACCCAGTACTTC. It codes for CASSPRGETQYF. The whole variable domain, filled in from reference TRBV7-2 and TRBJ2-5, reads GAGVSQSPSNKVTEKGKDVELRCDPISGHTALYWYRQSLGQGLEFLIYFQGNSAPDKSGLPSDRFSAERTGGSVSTLTIQRTQQEDSAVYLCASSPRGETQYFGPGTRLLVL.

The rearrangement uses TRBV2 and TRBJ1-5, with TRBD1 matching over 8 bases. Trimming removed 8 bases from V and 2 bases from J; junction bases left unmatched: 8. The germline gives CDR1 SNHLY, CDR2 FYNNEI. This CDR3 comprises 15 residues. The CDR3 sequence: CASRPGGTGNQPQHF. The CDR3 DNA reads TGTGCCAGCCGACCAGGGGGCACGGGCAATCAGCCCCAGCATTTT.

The V and J genes are TRBV11-2 and TRBJ2-1; D not certain. Germline V gene sequence: CDR1 SGHAT, CDR2 FQNNGV. The V and J ends lost 5 bases and 6 bases respectively, with 17 bases between them. The CDR3 is made up of 15 amino acids. The CDR3 DNA is TGTGCCAGCAGCAAACGTTCCGTTACGGGCAATGAGCAGTTCTTC. This translates into CASSKRSVTGNEQFF.

The J gene is TRBJ2-2, the V gene TRBV5-1, with D possibly being TRBD2 (5 bases). Germline CDR1 SGHRS, CDR2 YFSETQ. Between the trimmed V and J ends, which lost 0 bases and 4 bases, there was a span of 13 bases. The CDR3 is 16 amino acids. The CDR3 is CASSLVSGAGTGELFF. For the CDR3, the DNA is TGCGCCAGCAGCTTGGTATCGGGCGCGGGCACCGGGGAGCTGTTTTTT.

The chain employs TRBV2 and TRBJ1-5; D remains ambiguous. Trimming shortened V by 7 bases and J by 0 bases, and 10 bases separated the two germline ends. Germline V gives CDR1 SNHLY, CDR2 FYNNEI. The CDR3 has 14 amino acids. The CDR3: CASMLSYSNQPQHF. The CDR3 region has the DNA TGTGCCAGCATGCTGAGCTATAGCAATCAGCCCCAGCATTTT.

The V call is TRBV6-5, the J call TRBJ1-6; D not resolved. This CDR3 is built from 14 residues. The V end lost 0 bases, the J end lost 8 bases, and 8 bases lay between the germline ends. Per germline, CDR1 MNHEY and CDR2 SVGAGI. CDR3 protein: CASSYSGRDSPLHF. CDR3 bases: TGTGCCAGCAGTTACTCAGGGAGGGATTCACCCCTCCACTTT.

The rearrangement uses TRBV10-1 and TRBJ1-1; D call uncertain. CDR1 and CDR2 from the germline V gene are WNHNN and SYGVQD (reference sequence). CDR3 length: 15 residues. The V gene lost 1 base and the J gene lost 7 bases, with 16 bases spanning the gap. The CDR3 DNA follows: TGCGCCAGCAGTGAGTTGTTCTCCCGAGGGAATGAAGCTTTCTTT. Translated: CASSELFSRGNEAFF.

The rearrangement uses TRBV10-3 and TRBJ2-5; 7 nucleotides agree with TRBD2. CDR3 length: 16 amino acids. From germline, CDR1 is ENHRY and CDR2 SYGVKD. After removal of 0 bases from V and 7 bases from J, the junction contained 11 bases not matched to a gene. This chain's CDR3 is CAISESGLQTRGTQYF. For the CDR3, the DNA is TGTGCCATCAGTGAGTCGGGACTACAAACCCGGGGGACCCAGTACTTC.

The J gene is TRBJ1-1, the V gene TRBV30; maybe TRBD1 (5 bases). Germline CDR1 GTSNPN, CDR2 SVGIG (reference sequence). The ends were cut back, 6 bases at V and 4 bases at J, with 15 bases in the middle. This CDR3 region has 13 residues. This chain's CDR3 is CACPEGAGTEAFF. The CDR3 DNA is TGTGCCTGCCCGGAAGGGGCCGGCACTGAAGCTTTCTTT.

The V call is TRBV19, the J call TRBJ1-1; 7 bases line up with TRBD1. Germline CDR1 LNHDA, CDR2 SQIVND (reference sequence). Trimming cost V 4 bases and J 1 base; bases outside gene matches: 12. The length of the CDR3 is 17 residues. CDR3 DNA: TGTGCCAGTAGTACATCAAAACAGGGGTTGAGGAACACTGAAGCTTTCTTT. It is translated as CASSTSKQGLRNTEAFF. Full variable domain (remainder filled in from reference TRBV19 and TRBJ1-1): DGGITQSPKYLFRKEGQNVTLSCEQNLNHDAMYWYRQDPGQGLRLIYYSQIVNDFQKGDIAEGYSVSREKKESFPLTVTSAQKNPTAFYLCASSTSKQGLRNTEAFFGQGTRLTVV.

This chain links TRBV7-3 with TRBJ2-1; TRBD2 aligns across 13 bases. The CDR3 spans 14 residues. With 4 bases clipped from V and 7 bases from J, the junction kept 1 base outside the gene matches. Germline V gene sequence: CDR1 SGHTA, CDR2 FQGTGA. CDR3 sequence (DNA): TGTGCCAGCAGCTCGACTAGCGGGGGGAATGAGCAGTTCTTC. As protein: CASSSTSGGNEQFF.

This clone was found a few times. V gene TRBV6-6 combines with J gene TRBJ1-5; TRBD1 is a possible D gene (5 bases). The CDR3 runs to 13 residues. The V end was cut by 6 bases, the J end by 4 bases, with 10 bases between. Germline V gene data show CDR1 as MNHNY and CDR2 as SVGAGI (reference sequence). This CDR3 is CASRRDGNQPQHF. CDR3 nucleotides: TGTGCCAGCAGGCGGGACGGTAATCAGCCCCAGCATTTT.

The rearrangement uses TRBV5-4 and TRBJ2-5; maybe TRBD2 (6 bases). The CDR3 runs 14 residues. Germline assignment: CDR1 SGHNT and CDR2 YYREEE (reference sequence). V was pared by 3 bases and J by 4 bases, with 13 bases between. CDR3 residues: CASSSRDSGETQYF. DNA of the CDR3: TGTGCCAGCAGCTCGCGGGACTCCGGAGAGACCCAGTACTTC.

The chain links TRBV7-8 to TRBJ1-1, with D uncertain. Germline CDR1 SGHVS, CDR2 FQNEAQ. The CDR3 has 13 amino acids. V dropped 7 bases and J dropped 1 base, with 10 bases sitting between them. This CDR3 reads CASTQYTNTEAFF. CDR3 coding DNA: TGTGCCAGCACCCAATACACGAACACTGAAGCTTTCTTT. Full variable domain (outside the CDR3, taken from reference TRBV7-8 and TRBJ1-1): GAGVSQSPRYKVAKRGQDVALRCDPISGHVSLFWYQQALGQGPEFLTYFQNEAQLDKSGLPSDRFFAERPEGSVSTLKIQRTQQEDSAVYLCASTQYTNTEAFFGQGTRLTVV.

This clone was seen just once. CDR3: CASSLGQASGQYF. The CDR3 coding sequence is TGTGCCAGCTCCTTGGGACAGGCCTCGGGGCAGTACTTC. The chain is built from TRBV18 and TRBJ2-7, with 8 bases identical to TRBD1. From germline, CDR1 is KGHSH and CDR2 LQKENI. The CDR3 length is 13 residues. Trimming at V came to 6 bases and at J to 9 bases, leaving 10 bases not matched to a gene.

In this sample, this clone turned up a few times. This chain links TRBV18 with TRBJ1-4, with D uncertain. The CDR3 covers 14 residues. The V gene lost 3 bases and the J gene lost 8 bases, with 13 bases spanning the gap. CDR1 and CDR2 from the germline V gene are KGHSH and LQKENI. DNA for the CDR3: TGTGCCAGCTCACCGTACCTCGACGGGGAAAAACTGTTTTTT. It yields the protein CASSPYLDGEKLFF.

V usage is TRBV25-1 and J usage is TRBJ2-3; 9 bases map to TRBD1. This CDR3 region has 15 residues. CDR1 is MGHDK and CDR2 is SYGVNS in the germline V gene. The ends lost 4 bases at V and 0 bases at J; junction bases unmatched: 2. CDR3 sequence: CASSGGTGSTDTQYF. The CDR3 nucleotides read TGTGCCAGCAGTGGAGGGACAGGGAGCACAGATACGCAGTATTTT.

This rearrangement joins TRBV3-1 (or the pseudogene TRBV3-2) to TRBJ1-1; 11 nucleotides match TRBD1. Germline-derived CDR1 and CDR2 are LGHDT and YNNKEL (reference sequence). V lost 4 bases and J lost 2; bases outside the gene matches: 3. The CDR3 covers 15 residues. The CDR3 region is CASSRWTGGNTEAFF. The CDR3 DNA follows: TGTGCCAGCAGCCGTTGGACAGGGGGCAACACTGAAGCTTTCTTT.

The V gene is TRBV30, the J gene TRBJ2-3; D call uncertain. This CDR3 is built from 11 residues. Germline-derived CDR1 and CDR2 are GTSNPN and SVGIG (reference sequence). With 3 bases removed from V and 5 bases from J, the gap between germline ends came to 6 bases. The CDR3 reads CAWRPVDTQYF. CDR3 DNA: TGTGCCTGGAGGCCAGTAGATACGCAGTATTTT.

The chain links TRBV13 to TRBJ2-1; 11 bases agree with TRBD2. The CDR3 is 16 amino acids. The V gene end was trimmed by 6 bases and the J gene end by 1 base; junction bases not matched to a gene: 5. Germline-derived CDR1 and CDR2 are PRHDT and FYEKMQ (reference sequence). CDR3 protein: CASSSGTSGSYNEQFF. In DNA, the CDR3 is TGTGCCAGCAGTTCGGGGACTAGCGGTTCCTACAATGAGCAGTTCTTC.

This sequence joins TRBV11-2 and TRBJ1-1; tentatively, D is TRBD1 (5 bases). CDR3 length equals 13 residues. Looked up from germline, CDR1 is SGHAT and CDR2 is FQNNGV. The V and J ends lost 4 bases and 9 bases respectively, with 15 bases between them. CDR3 in DNA: TGTGCCAGCAGCTCCGGGGCAGGGACTAAAGCTTTCTTT. As protein: CASSSGAGTKAFF.

This clone showed up just once. The same CDR3 also results from other DNA sequences found in this sample. The rearrangement joins TRBV11-2 to TRBJ1-5; TRBD1 might be the D (5 bases). Germline CDR1 reads SGHAT; CDR2 reads FQNNGV. The CDR3 contains 13 residues. The ends were cut back, 0 bases at V and 7 bases at J, with 7 bases in the middle. The CDR3, as DNA: TGTGCCAGCAGCTTAGACCGGGGGCAGCCCCAGCATTTT. This gives the protein CASSLDRGQPQHF.

About this clone itself: This sample includes further DNA sequences coding for the same CDR3. This chain joins TRBV5-6 and TRBJ2-7, with a possible D match to TRBD1 (5 bases). The germline V gene encodes CDR1 SGHDT and CDR2 YYEEEE. The CDR3 is 13 residues long. Between the trimmed V and J ends, which lost 0 bases and 1 base, there was a span of 5 bases. CDR3 DNA sequence: TGTGCCAGCAGCTTGGACAGGTCCTACGAGCAGTACTTC. It translates to CASSLDRSYEQYF.

The J gene is TRBJ1-1, the V gene TRBV5-4; TRBD1 is a possible D gene (5 bases). The CDR3 is 12 amino acids. V shed 3 bases and J shed 7 bases, with 10 bases lying between them. Germline V gives CDR1 SGHNT, CDR2 YYREEE (reference sequence). CDR3 sequence: CASSYDSLEAFF. In DNA form, the CDR3 reads TGTGCCAGCAGCTATGACAGCCTTGAAGCTTTCTTT.

J is TRBJ1-1 and V is TRBV18; TRBD1 agrees at 8 bases. Germline V gene lookup returns CDR1 KGHSH and CDR2 LQKENI. The CDR3 consists of 14 residues. J gave up 10 bases and V 6 bases, and 13 bases lay outside the gene matches. The CDR3 coding sequence is TGTGCCAGCTCTCCCGGACAGGGTAACATTGTAGCTTTCTTT. It is translated as CASSPGQGNIVAFF.

V gene TRBV7-3 combines with J gene TRBJ2-3, with 14 nucleotides matching TRBD2. The CDR3 is 17 residues long. Unmatched junction bases numbered 8, after V lost 5 bases and J lost 4 bases. Germline CDR1 and CDR2: SGHTA and FQGTGA. CDR3 loop: CASSRGTSGSRADTQYF. The CDR3 DNA reads TGTGCCAGCAGCCGCGGGACTAGCGGGAGTAGGGCAGATACGCAGTATTTT.

The CDR3: CASRLQGANTEAFF. Written as DNA, the CDR3 is TGCGCCAGCAGGCTTCAAGGGGCGAACACTGAAGCTTTCTTT. The V call is TRBV10-2, the J call TRBJ1-1; D perhaps matches TRBD1 (5 bases). The CDR3 covers 14 residues. V was trimmed by 6 bases and J by 1 base, leaving 12 bases between them. Germline V lookup: CDR1 WSHSY, CDR2 SAAADI.